These 10 T cell receptor beta chains came from one sample sequenced in a study of early T cells in non-severe SARS-CoV-2 infection (dated by TCRdb to about 2021). The library was generated by 5' RACE. Sequencing used a NextSeq 500. The public reads were reanalyzed by TCRdb: fastp trimming at Q25, MiXCR alignment, in-frame beta chains only. Rows are combined by CDR3 protein, so each entry shows the most common genes and DNA. In all, the sample holds approximately 43,000 distinct CDR3 sequences, and roughly 6.6% of those were seen once. Jointly, the top ten make up 4.7% of the sample. The sample consisted of whole blood. The receptors were sampled from an adult who was a healthcare worker with PCR-confirmed SARS-CoV-2 infection or an uninfected control (not recorded which).

A few counts support this clonotype. V and J are TRBV4-3 and TRBJ2-5; D may correspond to TRBD1 or TRBD2 (5 bases each). The germline gives CDR1 LGHNA, CDR2 YSLEER. Trimming cost V 0 bases and J 5 bases, with 13 bases left between them. This CDR3 region has 15 residues. CDR3 loop: CASSQDLGERETQYF. CDR3 nucleotide sequence: TGCGCCAGCAGCCAAGATTTGGGGGAGCGGGAGACCCAGTACTTC.

This clonotype was seen at least ten times. The genes are TRBV3-1 and TRBJ1-4; D remains unclear. This CDR3 has 16 residues. Germline V gene data show CDR1 as LGHDT and CDR2 as YNNKEL (reference sequence). The V end was cut by 0 bases, the J end by 0 bases, with 8 bases between. CDR3 loop: CASSQDPDATNEKLFF. In DNA, the CDR3 is TGTGCCAGCAGCCAAGACCCGGATGCAACTAATGAAAAACTGTTTTTT.

This clonotype was counted only a few times. V usage is TRBV7-9 and J usage is TRBJ2-2, with 11 bases that match TRBD1. This CDR3 comprises 15 residues. The germline CDR1 and CDR2 sequences are SEHNR and FQNEAQ (reference sequence). After removal of 5 bases from V and 4 bases from J, the junction contained 3 bases not matched to a gene. CDR3 sequence (DNA): TGTGCCAGCAGCCCCGGGACAGGGGGCACCGGGGAGCTGTTTTTT. Translated: CASSPGTGGTGELFF. The full variable domain, completed using reference TRBV7-9 and TRBJ2-2, is DTGVSQNPRHKITKRGQNVTFRCDPISEHNRLYWYRQTLGQGPEFLTYFQNEAQLEKSRLLSDRFSAERPKGSFSTLEIQRTEQGDSAMYLCASSPGTGGTGELFFGEGSRLTVL.

The rearrangement joins TRBV11-2 to TRBJ2-7; D is uncertain. The CDR3 is 13 residues long. Germline V gene data show CDR1 as SGHAT and CDR2 as FQNNGV. Trimming stripped 0 bases from V and 3 bases from J, with 6 bases between. DNA of the CDR3: TGTGCCAGCAGCTTAGACGGAAACTACGAGCAGTACTTC. Translated, it gives CASSLDGNYEQYF.

This clonotype was found a few times. The chain links TRBV11-2 to TRBJ2-5, with D unclear. CDR3 size: 12 residues. With 3 bases removed from V and 5 bases from J, the gap between germline ends came to 7 bases. CDR1 is SGHAT, CDR2 FQNNGV, per germline. The CDR3 sequence is CASSLTPETQYF. The CDR3 DNA is TGTGCCAGCAGCTTGACCCCGGAGACCCAGTACTTC.

The sample holds many counts of this clonotype. The CDR3 DNA reads as TGCGCCAGCAGCCAAGCGGGGACTTGGTCGGAAAAACTGTTTTTT. Residues: CASSQAGTWSEKLFF. The rearrangement uses TRBV4-1 and TRBJ1-4, with D possibly matching TRBD1 (5 bases). Looked up from germline, CDR1 is MGHRA and CDR2 is YSYEKL. V lost 1 base to trimming and J lost 8 bases, with 14 bases between them. CDR3 length equals 15 residues.

The chain carries TRBV14 and TRBJ1-1; the match to TRBD1 covers 7 bases. The CDR3 is 13 residues long. After removal of 6 bases from V and 4 bases from J, the junction contained 5 bases not matched to a gene. Germline loops: CDR1 SGHDN, CDR2 FVKESK. CDR3 in amino acids: CASSTTGSTEAFF. CDR3 bases: TGTGCCAGCAGTACGACAGGGAGCACTGAAGCTTTCTTT.

The chain employs TRBV6-1 and TRBJ2-7, with 7 bases lining up with TRBD2. Trimming cost V 9 bases and J 2 bases; bases outside gene matches: 7. The CDR3 totals 13 residues. Germline loops: CDR1 MNHNS, CDR2 SASEGT. CDR3 region: CASSPGGPYEQYF. The CDR3 DNA sequence: TGTGCCAGTTCCCCGGGGGGACCCTACGAGCAGTACTTC.

This clonotype was counted at least ten times. The genes are TRBV14 and TRBJ1-1, with D unresolved. Germline CDR1 and CDR2: SGHDN and FVKESK. Trimming cost V 0 bases and J 5 bases, with 10 bases left between them. The CDR3 consists of 14 residues. CDR3 nucleotide sequence: TGTGCCAGCAGCCAAGATCGTCGCGGGACTGAAGCTTTCTTT. Its protein is CASSQDRRGTEAFF.

This clonotype was seen ten or more times. The rearrangement links TRBV25-1 to TRBJ2-1; 7 bases align to TRBD1. The junction had 10 bases not matched to a gene; V was cut back by 6 bases and J by 2 bases. The CDR3 covers 16 residues. The germline gives CDR1 MGHDK, CDR2 SYGVNS. CDR3 protein: CASSHRAGGTYNEQFF. CDR3 DNA sequence: TGTGCCAGCAGCCACCGGGCAGGGGGAACCTACAATGAGCAGTTCTTC.